These 25 T cell receptor beta chains share one sample of origin, sequenced in a study of shared clonotypes between healthy human individuals (dated by TCRdb to 2018 to 2021). Receptor amplification or capture employed the immunoSEQ multiplex PCR assay. The table was pulled from immuneACCESS by TCRdb, which kept in-frame rearrangements only. Such tables lose some clones; where checked, under half of the loss comes from unresolved V genes, and the rest has no known cause. The sample has some 1,400,000 clones on record, about 96% of them singletons. The ten largest clones represent approximately 1.1% of the sample. Sequenced input: naive CD4+ T cells sorted from blood. Sample cell subset or site, as interpreted from the label and publication: CD45RA+ positively selected. The receptor source for this set is a man under 40 in good health.

V usage is TRBV6-6 and J usage is TRBJ2-1; TRBD2 is a possible D gene (6 bases). Germline CDR1 and CDR2: MNHNY and SVGAGI (reference sequence). The CDR3 is made up of 14 amino acids. Trimming removed 1 base from V and 6 bases from J, with 10 bases in between. The CDR3: CASSYWRGGNEQFF. DNA of the CDR3: TGTGCCAGCAGTTACTGGCGGGGTGGCAATGAGCAGTTCTTC.

The rearrangement uses TRBV9 and TRBJ2-7, with TRBD2 matching 10 bases. Losses at the gene ends were 2 bases for V and 13 bases for J; bases not matched to a gene: 12. CDR3 length: 14 residues. Per germline, CDR1 SGDLS and CDR2 YYNGEE. The CDR3 DNA reads as TGTGCCAGCAGCGTTCTAGCGGGAGAGGGTCCGTACTACTTC. It codes for CASSVLAGEGPYYF.

This clone has just one count. CDR3 residues: CASSLGRDLYNEQFF. CDR3 sequence (DNA): TGTGCCAGCAGCTTAGGGCGGGACCTTTACAATGAGCAGTTCTTC. The chain uses TRBV7-8 and TRBJ2-1; D may be TRBD2 (6 bases). Trimming took 1 base from V and 4 from J, leaving 11 bases between them. CDR1 is SGHVS, CDR2 FQNEAQ, per germline. CDR3 size: 15 residues. Combining the CDR3 with reference TRBV7-8 and TRBJ2-1 gives the whole variable domain GAGVSQSPRYKVAKRGQDVALRCDPISGHVSLFWYQQALGQGPEFLTYFQNEAQLDKSGLPSDRFFAERPEGSVSTLKIQRTQQEDSAVYLCASSLGRDLYNEQFFGPGTRLTVL.

The J gene is TRBJ1-1, the V gene TRBV11-2, with a weak D call TRBD1 (5 bases). Trimming removed 4 bases at V and 3 bases at J, with 9 bases between. Germline V gene data show CDR1 as SGHAT and CDR2 as FQNNGV. This CDR3 region has 13 residues. The CDR3 protein is CASSWGEDTEAFF. The CDR3 DNA sequence: TGTGCCAGCAGCTGGGGGGAGGACACTGAAGCTTTCTTT.

This clone has only a few counts. The chain employs TRBV6-1 and TRBJ2-2; D unresolved. The CDR3 length is 14 residues. V lost 5 bases and J lost 6, with 13 bases in between. Germline values: CDR1 MNHNS, CDR2 SASEGT. This CDR3 reads CASSQDPTPGELFF. CDR3 coding DNA: TGTGCCAGCAGTCAGGACCCTACCCCCGGGGAGCTGTTTTTT.

The chain combines TRBV5-1 with TRBJ2-7; 10 nucleotides agree with TRBD1. J lost 3 bases, V lost 1 base, and 4 bases had no gene match. The germline V gene has CDR1 SGHRS and CDR2 YFSETQ. This CDR3 is 15 amino acids long. CDR3 amino acids: CASSLRRTGGYEQYF. The DNA of the CDR3 is TGCGCCAGCAGCTTGAGGAGGACAGGGGGCTACGAGCAGTACTTC.

The gene calls are TRBV5-5 and TRBJ1-4; TRBD1 aligns across 7 bases. This CDR3 is 16 amino acids long. The V gene's germline CDR1 is SGHKS and CDR2 YYEKEE (reference sequence). V lost 1 base, J lost 3 bases, and 6 bases stayed unmatched. DNA for the CDR3: TGTGCCAGCAGCTTGAGAACAGGGGCTTCTAATGAAAAACTGTTTTTT. It encodes CASSLRTGASNEKLFF.

This chain joins TRBV4-3 and TRBJ2-7, with D hard to call. V lost 2 bases and J 1 base, leaving 6 bases between the germline ends. The CDR3 spans 13 residues. Germline V gene lookup returns CDR1 LGHNA and CDR2 YSLEER. DNA for the CDR3: TGCGCCAGCAGCCAAAGGATATCCTACGAGCAGTACTTC. Amino acids: CASSQRISYEQYF.

Note on this clone: The sample holds other DNA sequences that translate to the same CDR3. In DNA form, the CDR3 reads TGCGCCAGCAGCGGACAGGGGGTGACTGAAGCTTTCTTT. This encodes CASSGQGVTEAFF. The chain couples TRBV5-1 to TRBJ1-1; 10 nucleotides line up with TRBD1. This CDR3 comprises 13 residues. Trimming removed 4 bases from V and 5 bases from J; junction bases left unmatched: 2. CDR1 is SGHRS, CDR2 YFSETQ, per germline. The entire variable domain, with the rest obtained from reference TRBV5-1 and TRBJ1-1, is as follows: KAGVTQTPRYLIKTRGQQVTLSCSPISGHRSVSWYQQTPGQGLQFLFEYFSETQRNKGNFPGRFSGRQFSNSRSEMNVSTLELGDSALYLCASSGQGVTEAFFGQGTRLTVV.

The rearrangement joins TRBV7-2 to TRBJ2-4, with 8 bases lining up with TRBD2. The V gene end was trimmed by 1 base and the J gene end by 0 bases; junction bases not matched to a gene: 2. Germline CDR1 and CDR2: SGHTA and FQGNSA. The CDR3 is 16 residues long. The CDR3 DNA reads as TGTGCCAGCAGCTTAGTAACTAGCGGAGCCAAAAACATTCAGTACTTC. It is translated as CASSLVTSGAKNIQYF.

This sequence joins TRBV4-3 and TRBJ2-1; D remains ambiguous. This CDR3 has 17 residues. V lost 3 bases and J 6 bases, leaving 21 bases between the germline ends. The V gene's germline CDR1 is LGHNA and CDR2 YSLEER. Written as DNA, the CDR3 is TGCGCCAGCAGCCACGGAAAGGGCTCCAGCACGCTCAATGAGCAGTTCTTC. Translating gives CASSHGKGSSTLNEQFF.

The rearrangement uses TRBV29-1 and TRBJ1-1, with no clear D. The V end lost 1 base, the J end lost 4 bases, and 10 bases lay between the germline ends. The germline gives CDR1 SQVTM, CDR2 ANQGSEA. This CDR3 is built from 13 residues. In DNA form, the CDR3 reads TGCAGCGTTGAAGGGAGGAGGGCCACTGAAGCTTTCTTT. Its protein product is CSVEGRRATEAFF.

The V and J genes are TRBV7-6 and TRBJ2-7, with 10 nucleotides matching TRBD2. Germline V gene sequence: CDR1 SGHVS, CDR2 FNYEAQ. V dropped 1 base and J dropped 0; count of bases not matched to a gene: 9. The CDR3 loop spans 18 amino acids. CDR3 nucleotide sequence: TGTGCCAGCAGCTTAGTGACCAGCGGGAGGGCCGGCTCCTACGAGCAGTACTTC. Protein sequence: CASSLVTSGRAGSYEQYF.

The rearrangement joins TRBV7-9 to TRBJ2-7; TRBD1 matches at 10 bases. Trimming cost V 5 bases and J 4 bases; bases outside gene matches: 8. Germline V gene lookup returns CDR1 SEHNR and CDR2 FQNEAQ (reference sequence). The CDR3 runs 15 residues. The CDR3 spells CASSQYPGQGYEQYF. Written as DNA, the CDR3 is TGTGCCAGCAGCCAATACCCGGGACAGGGGTACGAGCAGTACTTC.

The CDR3 DNA follows: TGTGCCAGCAGCCCGCACCTTAGCGGGAGGCCAAATGAGCAGTTCTTC. Amino acids: CASSPHLSGRPNEQFF. V gene TRBV7-9 combines with J gene TRBJ2-1; 10 positions match TRBD2. Looked up from germline, CDR1 is SEHNR and CDR2 is FQNEAQ (reference sequence). There are 16 residues in the CDR3. V shed 5 bases and J 7 bases; nucleotides not matched to a gene: 11.

This clone has a single count. The chain couples TRBV9 to TRBJ2-2; possible D gene TRBD1, 6 bases. The germline V and J ends were trimmed by 1 base and 0 bases, with 13 bases remaining between them. Germline V gene sequence: CDR1 SGDLS, CDR2 YYNGEE. CDR3 length equals 17 residues. Written as DNA, the CDR3 is TGTGCCAGCAGCGTATTTGGGGACATCGCGAACACCGGGGAGCTGTTTTTT. This sequence encodes CASSVFGDIANTGELFF.

This clone is a singleton in its sample. The chain employs TRBV21-1 and TRBJ1-2. TRBV21-1 is given as a pseudogene. This CDR3 is built from 15 residues. DNA for the CDR3: TGTGCCAGCAGCAAAGCGGGTAAGGGGAGCTATGGCTACACCTTC. This codes for CASSKAGKGSYGYTF.

The rearrangement joins TRBV18 to TRBJ2-3; TRBD2 matches at 10 bases. The V and J ends lost 0 bases and 3 bases, in that order; junction bases with no gene match: 3. Germline V gene data show CDR1 as KGHSH and CDR2 as LQKENI. CDR3 size: 16 residues. CDR3 DNA sequence: TGTGCCAGCTCACCACCGCTACTAGCGGGAACAGATACGCAGTATTTT. Translation: CASSPPLLAGTDTQYF.

The chain uses TRBV28 and TRBJ2-2; weak D call: TRBD1 (5 bases). Germline lookup yields CDR1 MDHEN and CDR2 SYDVKM. Trimming cost V 1 base and J 6 bases, with 12 bases left between them. The CDR3 has 15 residues. DNA of the CDR3: TGTGCCAGCAGTTTATTGGGGCAGGTGGCCGGGGAGCTGTTTTTT. Residues: CASSLLGQVAGELFF.

This chain uses TRBV5-1 with TRBJ2-2; weak D call: TRBD2 (6 bases). V was shortened by 2 bases and J by 5 bases, with 19 bases between the two germline ends. Germline CDR1 reads SGHRS; CDR2 reads YFSETQ. This CDR3 is built from 17 residues. The CDR3 loop reads CASSFIPGLRLTGELFF. The CDR3 DNA reads TGCGCCAGCAGCTTCATTCCGGGACTCAGGTTGACCGGGGAGCTGTTTTTT. The variable domain in full, completed from reference TRBV5-1 and TRBJ2-2, reads KAGVTQTPRYLIKTRGQQVTLSCSPISGHRSVSWYQQTPGQGLQFLFEYFSETQRNKGNFPGRFSGRQFSNSRSEMNVSTLELGDSALYLCASSFIPGLRLTGELFFGEGSRLTVL.

This chain uses TRBV29-1 with TRBJ2-5; no definite D call. The germline V and J ends were trimmed by 2 bases and 2 bases, with 12 bases remaining between them. Germline V CDR1 and CDR2: SQVTM, ANQGSEA. The CDR3 extends over 14 amino acids. CDR3 nucleotide sequence: TGCAGCGTTGAATTGGTATGGGGACAAGAGACCCAGTACTTC. It codes for CSVELVWGQETQYF.

V gene TRBV9 combines with J gene TRBJ2-3; tentatively, D is TRBD1 (6 bases). The CDR3 contains 15 residues. Germline-derived CDR1 and CDR2 are SGDLS and YYNGEE. V dropped 4 bases and J dropped 2 bases, with 14 bases sitting between them. CDR3 region: CASSPQGSVTDTQYF. The DNA for the CDR3 is TGTGCCAGCAGCCCACAGGGATCCGTCACAGATACGCAGTATTTT.

J is TRBJ1-5 and V is TRBV19, with 9 bases aligning to TRBD1. The germline V gene encodes CDR1 LNHDA and CDR2 SQIVND (reference sequence). CDR3 size: 16 residues. Trimming cost V 8 bases and J 5 bases; bases outside gene matches: 13. The CDR3 here is CASSRRDRDFYQPQHF. In nucleotides, the CDR3 is TGTGCCAGTTCGAGGCGGGACAGGGATTTTTATCAGCCCCAGCATTTT.

The V gene is TRBV11-2, the J gene TRBJ2-5; D unclear. Between the trimmed V and J ends, which lost 3 bases and 1 base, there was a span of 12 bases. Germline CDR1 reads SGHAT; CDR2 reads FQNNGV. This CDR3 comprises 15 residues. The CDR3 coding sequence is TGTGCCAGCAGCTTGGGCGTAGCTTTCCAAGAGACCCAGTACTTC. Translation: CASSLGVAFQETQYF. The variable domain in full, completed from reference TRBV11-2 and TRBJ2-5, reads EAGVAQSPRYKIIEKRQSVAFWCNPISGHATLYWYQQILGQGPKLLIQFQNNGVVDDSQLPKDRFSAERLKGVDSTLKIQPAKLEDSAVYLCASSLGVAFQETQYFGPGTRLLVL.

This chain joins TRBV13 and TRBJ2-1; 14 nucleotides line up with TRBD2. CDR3 length: 18 residues. V trimming: 4 bases; J trimming: 5 bases; junction bases outside the gene matches: 10. Germline lookup yields CDR1 PRHDT and CDR2 FYEKMQ (reference sequence). CDR3 sequence: CASSSFGTSGSFDNEQFF. CDR3 sequence (DNA): TGTGCCAGCAGCTCCTTTGGGACTAGCGGGAGTTTCGACAATGAGCAGTTCTTC.